The 31 T cell receptor beta chains presented below share a single source sample, sequenced in a study of Tregs in tolerant kidney transplant recipients. Measured with immunoSEQ multiplex PCR; TCRdb has only the in-frame clones, and not every one. The sample yields over 60,000 clones, 84% seen once. The sample consisted of CD4+ T cells from blood. The receptor source for this set is a human donor in good health.

The rearrangement links TRBV15 to TRBJ2-7, with D perhaps TRBD1 (5 bases). Germline CDR1 and CDR2: LNHNV and YYDKDF (reference sequence). Between the trimmed V and J ends, which lost 1 base and 2 bases, there was a span of 9 bases. The CDR3 spans 14 residues. The CDR3 loop is CATSRGQSAYEQYF. In DNA form, the CDR3 reads TGTGCCACCAGCAGAGGACAGTCCGCCTACGAGCAGTACTTC.

The V gene is TRBV19, the J gene TRBJ2-1; 11 nucleotides agree with TRBD2. J lost 3 bases, V lost 3 bases, and 4 bases had no gene match. The CDR3 has 16 residues. CDR1 and CDR2 from the germline V gene are LNHDA and SQIVND (reference sequence). The CDR3 loop is CASSMFSGRVYNEQFF. CDR3 DNA: TGTGCCAGTAGTATGTTTAGCGGGAGGGTCTACAATGAGCAGTTCTTC.

The chain couples TRBV21-1 to TRBJ2-2; the DNA was not compared with TRBD2, the D call given in the table. TRBV21-1 is termed a pseudogene. CDR3 length equals 14 residues. CDR3 sequence (DNA): TGTGCCAGCAGCAAAGGTTCGAGCACCGGGGAGCTGTTTTTT. Translation: CASSKGSSTGELFF.

This chain uses TRBV7-3 with TRBJ2-6; D gene ambiguous. CDR1 and CDR2 from the germline V gene are SGHTA and FQGTGA. The CDR3 is 17 amino acids. V dropped 5 bases and J dropped 1 base, with 15 bases sitting between them. The CDR3 sequence is CASSPPLWGSGANVLTF. The CDR3, as DNA: TGTGCCAGCAGCCCACCCCTGTGGGGTTCTGGGGCCAACGTCCTGACTTTC.

CDR3 sequence reads: CATSRDPRGIGQETQYF. As DNA, the CDR3 is TGTGCCACCAGCAGAGATCCCAGGGGGATAGGCCAAGAGACCCAGTACTTC. The chain links TRBV15 to TRBJ2-5; 7 bases line up with TRBD1. The V gene's germline CDR1 is LNHNV and CDR2 YYDKDF (reference sequence). The CDR3 loop spans 17 amino acids. J lost 1 base, V lost 0 bases, and 8 bases had no gene match.

J is TRBJ2-5 and V is TRBV7-8, with D possibly called TRBD1 or TRBD2 (6 bases each). CDR1 is SGHVS, CDR2 FQNEAQ, per germline. The CDR3 loop spans 16 amino acids. Trimming took 4 bases from V and 7 from J, leaving 22 bases between them. The CDR3 sequence: CASSSQGQTSLGTQYF. In nucleotides, the CDR3 is TGTGCCAGCAGCTCCCAGGGGCAAACTAGCTTGGGGACCCAGTACTTC.

This clone was found once. The chain recombines TRBV27 with TRBJ2-5; maybe TRBD2 (5 bases). Germline CDR1 is MNHEY and CDR2 is SMNVEV (reference sequence). This CDR3 comprises 15 residues. V was clipped by 2 bases and J by 1 base, with 11 bases between them. The CDR3 reads CASSLHATTQETQYF. CDR3 nucleotide sequence: TGTGCCAGCAGTTTACATGCGACTACCCAAGAGACCCAGTACTTC.

The chain has TRBV18 and TRBJ1-6; D gene ambiguous. The CDR3 covers 15 residues. Trimming took 1 base from V and 5 from J, leaving 9 bases between them. From germline, CDR1 is KGHSH and CDR2 LQKENI. In DNA form, the CDR3 reads TGTGCCAGCTCACCACAGGGCGGGGATAATTCACCCCTCCACTTT. This codes for CASSPQGGDNSPLHF.

The chain links TRBV28 to TRBJ1-3; weak D call: TRBD1 (6 bases). The ends were cut back, 3 bases at V and 3 bases at J, with 15 bases in the middle. The V gene's germline CDR1 is MDHEN and CDR2 SYDVKM. CDR3 size: 16 residues. DNA of the CDR3: TGTGCCAGCAGTTTTCGTCGGGGGGGCTTTGGAAACACCATATATTTT. Its protein is CASSFRRGGFGNTIYF.

The chain combines TRBV18 with TRBJ2-1; 7 nucleotides align to TRBD2. V trimming: 4 bases; J trimming: 0 bases; junction bases outside the gene matches: 12. The germline V gene has CDR1 KGHSH and CDR2 LQKENI. CDR3 length: 18 amino acids. The CDR3 coding sequence is TGTGCCAGCTCACTGACGCTGGCGGGGGATAGCTCCTACAATGAGCAGTTCTTC. Protein product: CASSLTLAGDSSYNEQFF.

The V and J genes are TRBV4-3 and TRBJ1-2, with a weak D call TRBD1 (6 bases). The CDR3 covers 15 residues. Germline CDR1 LGHNA, CDR2 YSLEER. Trimming shortened V by 1 base and J by 6 bases, and 15 bases separated the two germline ends. This CDR3 is CASSQVSRGENGYTF. The CDR3 DNA is TGCGCCAGCAGCCAAGTATCAAGGGGGGAAAATGGCTACACCTTC.

The J gene is TRBJ2-5, the V gene TRBV5-1; maybe TRBD2 (5 bases). Trimming took 4 bases from V and 10 from J, leaving 14 bases between them. The CDR3 is 12 amino acids. Germline lookup yields CDR1 SGHRS and CDR2 YFSETQ. CDR3 loop: CASSEGLAVQYF. CDR3 DNA sequence: TGCGCCAGCAGCGAGGGCCTCGCAGTCCAGTACTTC.

This clone was counted between two and nine times. V and J are TRBV5-1 and TRBJ1-1; D call uncertain. Germline loops: CDR1 SGHRS, CDR2 YFSETQ. This CDR3 spans 16 amino acids. V lost 4 bases and J 5 bases, leaving 21 bases between the germline ends. CDR3 loop: CASSDQGPGWLTEAFF. Written as DNA, the CDR3 is TGCGCCAGCAGCGATCAAGGGCCCGGTTGGTTAACTGAAGCTTTCTTT.

This chain joins TRBV5-4 and TRBJ1-1; D possibly corresponds to TRBD1 (5 bases). This CDR3 region has 15 residues. Germline CDR1 reads SGHNT; CDR2 reads YYREEE (reference sequence). V dropped 4 bases and J dropped 3 bases, with 16 bases sitting between them. CDR3 loop: CASSPQAGPYTEAFF. In DNA form, the CDR3 reads TGTGCCAGCAGCCCCCAAGCGGGACCTTACACTGAAGCTTTCTTT.

This rearrangement joins TRBV7-2 to TRBJ1-2; TRBD1 matches at 8 bases. This CDR3 contains 13 residues. Germline CDR1 is SGHTA and CDR2 is FQGNSA. After removal of 5 bases from V and 6 bases from J, the junction contained 5 bases not matched to a gene. Written as DNA, the CDR3 is TGTGCCAGCAGCCCGGACAGGGTGAATGGCTACACCTTC. It is translated as CASSPDRVNGYTF.

The rearrangement joins TRBV7-2 to TRBJ1-2; possible D gene TRBD1, 6 bases. The CDR3 has 13 residues. Germline V gene sequence: CDR1 SGHTA, CDR2 FQGNSA. Trimming pared 5 bases from V and 4 bases from J, leaving 11 bases between. DNA of the CDR3: TGTGCCAGCAGCGAGGGGGTGGGCTATGGCTACACCTTC. Its protein product is CASSEGVGYGYTF.

J is TRBJ1-5 and V is TRBV19; D call uncertain. The CDR3 spans 16 residues. The V and J ends lost 0 bases and 0 bases respectively, with 9 bases between them. Germline CDR1 and CDR2: LNHDA and SQIVND (reference sequence). The DNA for the CDR3 is TGTGCCAGTAGTATAGAGGGGATCTATAGCAATCAGCCCCAGCATTTT. Its protein product is CASSIEGIYSNQPQHF.

The chain couples TRBV7-2 to TRBJ1-3, with D hard to call. Germline CDR1 and CDR2: SGHTA and FQGNSA. V lost 6 bases to trimming and J lost 0 bases, with 6 bases between them. The CDR3 covers 13 residues. In nucleotides, the CDR3 is TGTGCCAGCAGACCACGCTCTGGAAACACCATATATTTT. Protein product: CASRPRSGNTIYF.

This chain connects TRBV6-6 to TRBJ1-1; TRBD1 might be the D (6 bases). The V end lost 6 bases, the J end lost 1 base, and 9 bases lay between the germline ends. This CDR3 region has 13 residues. The germline CDR1 and CDR2 sequences are MNHNY and SVGAGI (reference sequence). CDR3 sequence: CASRATGNTEAFF. As DNA, the CDR3 is TGTGCCAGCAGGGCGACAGGGAACACTGAAGCTTTCTTT.

The chain is built from TRBV9 and TRBJ2-5, with 10 bases aligning to TRBD2. V lost 0 bases, J lost 3 bases, and 8 bases stayed unmatched. This CDR3 region has 17 residues. In germline, CDR1 is SGDLS, CDR2 YYNGEE. The DNA for the CDR3 is TGTGCCAGCAGCGTAGCTATTGGTCTAGCGGGAGAAGAGACCCAGTACTTC. Protein: CASSVAIGLAGEETQYF. Full variable domain (rest looked up from reference TRBV9 and TRBJ2-5): DSGVTQTPKHLITATGQRVTLRCSPRSGDLSVYWYQQSLDQGLQFLIQYYNGEERAKGNILERFSAQQFPDLHSELNLSSLELGDSALYFCASSVAIGLAGEETQYFGPGTRLLVL.

CDR3 nucleotides: TGTGCCAGCAGCACCCAAATGTGGGGCTACACCTTC. Translation gives CASSTQMWGYTF. The V call is TRBV7-9, the J call TRBJ1-2, with no clear D. CDR3 length: 12 residues. Germline lookup yields CDR1 SEHNR and CDR2 FQNEAQ (reference sequence). Deletions cut 5 bases from V and 8 bases from J, with 12 bases between. The variable domain in full, completed from reference TRBV7-9 and TRBJ1-2, reads DTGVSQNPRHKITKRGQNVTFRCDPISEHNRLYWYRQTLGQGPEFLTYFQNEAQLEKSRLLSDRFSAERPKGSFSTLEIQRTEQGDSAMYLCASSTQMWGYTFGSGTRLTVV.

This clone was recorded only once. The chain carries TRBV7-2 and TRBJ2-1; D is possibly TRBD1 or TRBD2 (5 bases each). This CDR3 has 14 amino acids. CDR1 and CDR2 (germline): SGHTA, FQGNSA. The germline V and J ends were trimmed by 5 bases and 6 bases, with 14 bases remaining between them. The CDR3 bases are TGTGCCAGCAGCCCGATGTCCGGGGCCAATGAGCAGTTCTTC. Encoded protein: CASSPMSGANEQFF.

This chain links TRBV6-5 with TRBJ2-5, with D possibly called TRBD1 or TRBD2 (5 bases each). CDR3 size: 16 residues. Per germline, CDR1 MNHEY and CDR2 SVGAGI. Trimming pared 4 bases from V and 1 base from J, leaving 16 bases between. CDR3 sequence reads: CASSFTTGRTQETQYF. CDR3 sequence (DNA): TGTGCCAGCAGTTTTACGACGGGACGGACCCAAGAGACCCAGTACTTC.

The CDR3: CASGPSFPTDTQYF. As DNA, the CDR3 is TGTGCCAGCGGTCCTAGCTTCCCTACGGATACGCAGTATTTT. The chain uses TRBV5-6 and TRBJ2-3; the D gene is possibly TRBD2 (5 bases). The V end was cut by 7 bases, the J end by 6 bases, with 18 bases between. CDR3 length equals 14 residues. In germline, CDR1 is SGHDT, CDR2 YYEEEE.

This sequence joins TRBV10-2 and TRBJ2-1; unclear D gene. This CDR3 is 12 amino acids long. V dropped 10 bases and J dropped 3 bases, with 10 bases sitting between them. CDR1 and CDR2 from the germline V gene are WSHSY and SAAADI. CDR3 sequence (DNA): TGCGCCACCCAGGACGTCTACAATGAGCAGTTCTTC. Translated: CATQDVYNEQFF.

Written as DNA, the CDR3 is TGTGCCTGGAGTGTACGATCTCCGGGACAGGGGGCTTTCGACTATGGCTACACCTTC. Its protein is CAWSVRSPGQGAFDYGYTF. The chain couples TRBV30 to TRBJ1-2; 12 bases match TRBD1. The germline gives CDR1 GTSNPN, CDR2 SVGIG (reference sequence). The CDR3 consists of 19 residues. V lost 0 bases, J lost 3 bases, and 14 bases stayed unmatched.

The chain combines TRBV18 with TRBJ1-1, with TRBD1 as a possible D gene (6 bases). Trimming pared 4 bases from V and 3 bases from J, leaving 18 bases between. CDR1 is KGHSH, CDR2 LQKENI, per germline. This CDR3 has 16 amino acids. The CDR3 loop reads CASSQTLRDTDTEAFF. DNA for the CDR3: TGTGCCAGCTCACAAACGCTACGGGACACGGACACTGAAGCTTTCTTT.

The J gene is TRBJ1-3, the V gene TRBV5-1; perhaps TRBD1 as D (5 bases). Trimming cost V 0 bases and J 4 bases, with 17 bases left between them. The CDR3 consists of 17 residues. The V gene's germline CDR1 is SGHRS and CDR2 YFSETQ. The CDR3 DNA reads as TGCGCCAGCAGCTTGGTGGACCGCGGGGGGTTCGGAAACACCATATATTTT. Translated: CASSLVDRGGFGNTIYF. The full variable domain, with the rest looked up from reference TRBV5-1 and TRBJ1-3, is KAGVTQTPRYLIKTRGQQVTLSCSPISGHRSVSWYQQTPGQGLQFLFEYFSETQRNKGNFPGRFSGRQFSNSRSEMNVSTLELGDSALYLCASSLVDRGGFGNTIYFGEGSWLTVV.

CDR3 sequence (DNA): TGTGCCAGCAGCTTAGGAGGCACTACCGGCGAGCAGTACTTC. Translating it yields CASSLGGTTGEQYF. This chain links TRBV7-2 with TRBJ2-7, with no clear D. The CDR3 has 14 amino acids. Trimming left V 1 base short and J 6 bases short, with 13 bases between. Germline CDR1 and CDR2: SGHTA and FQGNSA.

This rearrangement joins TRBV6-5 to TRBJ1-2; no clear D gene. The V end lost 6 bases, the J end lost 2 bases, and 10 bases lay between the germline ends. CDR3 length: 13 amino acids. Germline CDR1 reads MNHEY; CDR2 reads SVGAGI. The CDR3 loop is CASRLDGNYGYTF. In DNA, the CDR3 is TGTGCCAGCAGACTGGACGGAAACTATGGCTACACCTTC.

The V and J genes are TRBV7-2 and TRBJ2-7; D is unresolved. Germline assignment: CDR1 SGHTA and CDR2 FQGNSA. The CDR3 loop spans 14 amino acids. The ends were cut back, 5 bases at V and 2 bases at J, with 13 bases in the middle. The CDR3 DNA follows: TGTGCCAGCAGCCGCCAGACGGGCCCCTACGAGCAGTACTTC. Amino acids: CASSRQTGPYEQYF. Drawing the rest from reference TRBV7-2 and TRBJ2-7, the complete variable domain is GAGVSQSPSNKVTEKGKDVELRCDPISGHTALYWYRQSLGQGLEFLIYFQGNSAPDKSGLPSDRFSAERTGGSVSTLTIQRTQQEDSAVYLCASSRQTGPYEQYFGPGTRLTVT.